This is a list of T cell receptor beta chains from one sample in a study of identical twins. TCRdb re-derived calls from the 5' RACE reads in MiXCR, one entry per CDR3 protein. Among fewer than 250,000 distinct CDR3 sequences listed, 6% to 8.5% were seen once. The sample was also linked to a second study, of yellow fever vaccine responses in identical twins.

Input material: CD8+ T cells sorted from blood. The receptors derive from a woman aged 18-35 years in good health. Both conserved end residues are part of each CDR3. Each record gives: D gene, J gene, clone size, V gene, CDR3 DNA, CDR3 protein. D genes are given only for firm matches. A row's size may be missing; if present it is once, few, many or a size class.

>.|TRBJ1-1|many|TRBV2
TGTGCCAGCAAAGGACGGACTGAAGCTTTCTTT
CASKGRTEAFF
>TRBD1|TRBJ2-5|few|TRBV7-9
TGTGCCAGCAGCTTAAGCCGACAGGGGGCAAATCGAGAGACCCAGTACTTC
CASSLSRQGANRETQYF
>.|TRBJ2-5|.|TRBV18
TGTGCCAGCTCACCACCCCGGGGAAATGAGACCCAGTACTTC
CASSPPRGNETQYF
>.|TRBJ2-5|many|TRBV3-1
TGTGCCAGCAGCCAAGATGGGGCTACCCAAGAGACCCAGTACTTC
CASSQDGATQETQYF
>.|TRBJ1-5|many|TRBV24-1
TGTGCCACCAGTGATTCTCACATGAATCAGCCCCAGCATTTT
CATSDSHMNQPQHF
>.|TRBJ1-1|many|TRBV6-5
TGTGCCAGCAGTTACCAAGGGGTAGGGGTCCCTGAAGCTTTCTTT
CASSYQGVGVPEAFF
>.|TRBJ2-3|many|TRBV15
TGTGCCACCAGCGAGGGGGGCACAGATACGCAGTATTTT
CATSEGGTDTQYF
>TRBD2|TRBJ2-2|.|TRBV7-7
TGTGCCAGCAGCTTAGGGGCTAGCGGGAGTTCCGGGGAGCTGTTTTTT
CASSLGASGSSGELFF
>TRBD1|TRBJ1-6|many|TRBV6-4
TGTGCCAGCAGTACAGGGGAAAATTCACCCCTCCACTTT
CASSTGENSPLHF
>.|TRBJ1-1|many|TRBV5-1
TGCGCCAGCGGAACGGGGAGACCCTACACTGAAGCTTTCTTT
CASGTGRPYTEAFF
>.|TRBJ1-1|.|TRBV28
TGTGCCAGCATTTCGGGGGGCTGGACTGAAGCTTTCTTT
CASISGGWTEAFF
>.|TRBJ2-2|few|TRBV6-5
TGTGCCAGCAGTTACGAGGGATCGAACACCGGGGAGCTGTTTTTT
CASSYEGSNTGELFF
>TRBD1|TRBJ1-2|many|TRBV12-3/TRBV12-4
TGTGCCAGCAGTTTCGATGTTGGGACAGGGGGCACCTTC
CASSFDVGTGGTF
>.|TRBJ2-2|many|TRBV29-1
TGCAGCGCCCAGGGCGCGCTGAACACCGGGGAGCTGTTTTTT
CSAQGALNTGELFF
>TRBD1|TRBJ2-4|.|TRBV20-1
TGCAGTGGAGAGGGACAGGGGAACGCCAAAAACATTCAGTACTTC
CSGEGQGNAKNIQYF
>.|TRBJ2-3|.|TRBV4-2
TGTGCCAGCAGCCAGCCGGGGGCTCCATCGTACACAGATACGCAGTATTTT
CASSQPGAPSYTDTQYF
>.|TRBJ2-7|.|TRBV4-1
TGCGCCAGCAGCCCCCGGGGTGGGGGGAACTACGAGCAGTACTTC
CASSPRGGGNYEQYF
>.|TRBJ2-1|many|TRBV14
TGTGCCAGCAGCGACTACAATGAGCAGTTCTTC
CASSDYNEQFF
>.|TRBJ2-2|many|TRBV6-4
TGTGCCAGCAGTGACAGGGTTGGGGACACCGGGGAGCTGTTTTTT
CASSDRVGDTGELFF
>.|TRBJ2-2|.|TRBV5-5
TGTGCCAGCAGCTTGGTAGTAGGAGGTCCCGGGGAGCTGTTTTTT
CASSLVVGGPGELFF
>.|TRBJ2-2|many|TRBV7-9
TGTGCCAGCAGCTCCCTTTCCGGGGAGCTGTTTTTT
CASSSLSGELFF
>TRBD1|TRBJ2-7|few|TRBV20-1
TGCAGTGCTAGGCCAGGGGGCCACGAGCAGTACTTC
CSARPGGHEQYF
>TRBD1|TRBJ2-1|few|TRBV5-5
TGTGCCAGCAACCCGCGGGACAGGGACAATGAGCAGTTCTTC
CASNPRDRDNEQFF